The clone carrying this TCR beta chain was counted at least ten times. MiXCR was run by TCRdb on the 5' RACE reads, yielding one entry per CDR3 protein. The sample yields 100,000 to 150,000 distinct CDR3 sequences, more than 6% seen once. These data are taken from a study of T cells after yellow fever vaccination. Across the study: Those fractions that held only low numbers of cells were prepared using the SMART-Seq v4 Ultra Low Input RNA kit.

The TCR sequence derives from a man between 18 and 35 years old who received the YFV17D yellow fever vaccine. The material was CD4+ T cells sorted from PBMCs, obtained around 10 days after the first yellow fever vaccination.

CDR3 in DNA: TGTGCCAGCACCCAATACACGGTCACTGAAGCTTTCTTT. Translating it yields CASTQYTVTEAFF. J is TRBJ1-1 and V is TRBV7-2; D uncertain. CDR3 length: 13 amino acids. The ends were cut back, 7 bases at V and 4 bases at J, with 13 bases in the middle. Germline CDR1 reads SGHTA; CDR2 reads FQGNSA.